These 14 T cell receptor beta chains came from one sample sequenced in a study of regulatory T cells in long-lasting Graves disease. The time point denotes: newly diagnosed GD, antithyroid drugs for less than 3 months. There was RNA extracted from PBMCs, and the TCR library was made from it. CDR3-region Arm-PCR and iRepertoire HTBI primers produced the TCR beta libraries. One entry per CDR3 protein results from TCRdb running MiXCR on the multiplex PCR reads. The data show more than 400,000 distinct CDR3 sequences, under 20% seen once. These same data were also listed under a study on T cells in Graves' hyperthyroidism and ophthalmopathy.

Sample: peripheral blood mononuclear cells (PBMCs), taken at new diagnosis, from a patient treated with antithyroid drugs. These TCRs come from a man aged 35 to 55 with Graves disease.

This clonotype is a singleton in its sample. A read error may produce the germline difference seen at one junction end. J is TRBJ2-3 and V is TRBV12-3 or TRBV12-4; maybe TRBD1 (5 bases). TRBJ2-7 matches the DNA end more closely, so the J call is doubtful. The CDR3 is 15 residues long. CDR3 sequence: CAGSLNARARDEQYF. The DNA for the CDR3 is TGTGCCGGCAGTTTAAATGCCAGGGCCAGGGATGAGCAGTACTTC.

V usage is TRBV7-9 and J usage is TRBJ2-1; TRBD1 or TRBD2 may be the D gene (5 bases each). The J call may be in error: the DNA end matches TRBJ2-5 better. Germline values: CDR1 SEHNR, CDR2 FQNEAQ (reference sequence). CDR3 length: 17 residues. For the CDR3, the DNA is TGTGCCAGCAGCCCACGCCGGGCTGTGAGGGGCCAAGAGACCCAGTACTTC. This sequence encodes CASSPRRAVRGQETQYF.

The rearrangement joins TRBV6-9 to TRBJ1-5, with unresolved D. V was clipped by 2 bases and J by 6 bases, with 5 bases between them. The CDR3 is made up of 12 amino acids. Per germline, CDR1 MNHGY and CDR2 SVAAGI. The CDR3, as DNA: TGTGCCAGCAGTTATCTCGGTCAGCCCCAGCATTTT. Amino acids: CASSYLGQPQHF.

This chain connects TRBV19 to TRBJ2-1, with 8 bases identical to TRBD1. From germline, CDR1 is LNHDA and CDR2 SQIVND (reference sequence). V shed 2 bases and J 3 bases; nucleotides not matched to a gene: 0. The CDR3 totals 14 residues. CDR3 sequence (DNA): TGTGCCAGTAGTATAACAGGGGGCTACAATGAGCAGTTCTTC. This gives the protein CASSITGGYNEQFF.

This chain links TRBV9 with TRBJ2-5; 10 positions agree with TRBD2. Germline V CDR1 and CDR2: SGDLS, YYNGEE. The V gene end was trimmed by 0 bases and the J gene end by 5 bases; junction bases not matched to a gene: 4. The CDR3 loop spans 15 amino acids. The CDR3 region has the DNA TGTGCCAGCAGCGTAGAGTCTAGCGGGGGTGAGACCCAGTACTTC. Amino acids: CASSVESSGGETQYF.

This clonotype has at least ten counts. DNA for the CDR3: TGTGCCAGCAGTTTTGACCCGAGCTCCTACGAGCAGTACTTC. Amino acid sequence: CASSFDPSSYEQYF. The J gene is TRBJ2-7, the V gene TRBV28; no reliable D call. CDR3 length equals 14 residues. Trimming took 3 bases from V and 0 from J, leaving 9 bases between them. Per germline, CDR1 MDHEN and CDR2 SYDVKM.

This clonotype has a handful of counts. The chain links TRBV5-1 to TRBJ2-5; D gene ambiguous. Trimming took 0 bases from V and 7 from J, leaving 10 bases between them. The CDR3 contains 13 residues. Germline loops: CDR1 SGHRS, CDR2 YFSETQ. DNA for the CDR3: TGCGCCAGCAGCTTGGGGCAGCGCGGGACCCAGTACTTC. Protein: CASSLGQRGTQYF. Full variable domain (outside the CDR3, taken from reference TRBV5-1 and TRBJ2-5): KAGVTQTPRYLIKTRGQQVTLSCSPISGHRSVSWYQQTPGQGLQFLFEYFSETQRNKGNFPGRFSGRQFSNSRSEMNVSTLELGDSALYLCASSLGQRGTQYFGPGTRLLVL.

A remark on this clonotype: A much larger clone differs by one base, so this may be a read error. The chain combines TRBV12-3 or TRBV12-4 with TRBJ2-7; D not certain. The V and J ends lost 6 bases and 5 bases respectively, with 17 bases between them. The CDR3 is 14 amino acids. The CDR3 sequence: CASSRGPGSHEQYF. In nucleotides, the CDR3 is TGTGCCAGCAGCCGCGGACCAGGAAGCCACGAGCAGTACTTC.

This clonotype was counted a few times. The gene calls are TRBV18 and TRBJ1-1; 9 positions match TRBD1. CDR1 is KGHSH and CDR2 is LQKENI in the germline V gene. This CDR3 has 14 residues. J gave up 4 bases and V 6 bases, and 6 bases lay outside the gene matches. The CDR3 coding sequence is TGTGCCAGCTCGCGGACAGGGGAAGGCACTGAAGCTTTCTTT. It specifies CASSRTGEGTEAFF.

This clonotype has more than one count but fewer than ten. J is TRBJ2-2 and V is TRBV4-1; 7 bases align to TRBD1. The trim removed 0 bases at V and 0 bases at J, leaving 4 bases unmatched. This CDR3 has 17 amino acids. In germline, CDR1 is MGHRA, CDR2 YSYEKL. Here the CDR3 DNA reads TGCGCCAGCAGCCAAGACAGGGACAGCGCGAACACCGGGGAGCTGTTTTTT. It yields the protein CASSQDRDSANTGELFF.

The sample holds a few counts of this clonotype. The chain employs TRBV3-1 and TRBJ2-1; D may be TRBD1 (5 bases). This CDR3 has 17 residues. The germline gives CDR1 LGHDT, CDR2 YNNKEL (reference sequence). The V end was cut by 0 bases, the J end by 2 bases, with 14 bases between. The DNA for the CDR3 is TGTGCCAGCAGCCAAGATTGGGTCCAGGGCCCCTACAATGAGCAGTTCTTC. Translated, it gives CASSQDWVQGPYNEQFF.

The V call is TRBV11-2, the J call TRBJ2-1, with D tentatively TRBD2 (6 bases). CDR1 is SGHAT and CDR2 is FQNNGV in the germline V gene. This CDR3 is 16 amino acids long. Trimming left V 3 bases short and J 0 bases short, with 12 bases between. The DNA for the CDR3 is TGTGCCAGCAGCTTTGGCAACGGGGGCTCCTACAATGAGCAGTTCTTC. Its translation is CASSFGNGGSYNEQFF.

Ten or more counts support this clonotype. The chain recombines TRBV5-1 with TRBJ2-1, with 10 bases identical to TRBD2. CDR3 size: 15 residues. The junction had 12 bases not matched to a gene; V was cut back by 0 bases and J by 15 bases. The V gene's germline CDR1 is SGHRS and CDR2 YFSETQ. The CDR3 loop reads CASSLAGLAGEGGFF. CDR3 nucleotides: TGCGCCAGCAGCTTGGCCGGGCTAGCGGGAGAAGGTGGGTTCTTC.

This clonotype was found many times. The chain carries TRBV6-2 or TRBV6-3 and TRBJ2-1, with TRBD2 matching over 10 bases. V dropped 5 bases and J dropped 4; count of bases not matched to a gene: 11. Germline CDR1 MNHEY, CDR2 SVGEGT. CDR3 length equals 17 residues. CDR3 loop: CASSEMASGSRYNEQFF. DNA for the CDR3: TGTGCCAGCAGTGAAATGGCTAGCGGGAGCAGGTACAATGAGCAGTTCTTC.